These T cell receptor beta chains were read from a single sample in a study of cytomegalovirus exposure and HLA in healthy donors. Sequencing was performed with immunoSEQ multiplex PCR; in TCRdb, only in-frame clones are kept and a portion is missing. The repertoire holds 150,000 to 170,000 clones, 70% to 80% seen once, with 6% to 8.5% in the top ten. The specimen was PBMCs. The receptor set was obtained from a young man in good health and CMV-seropositive. CDR3s include the opening cysteine and the closing phenylalanine or tryptophan. The D gene is left open where the match is weak. Rows give clone size only sometimes, using once, few, many, or a class for an expanded clone.

>NA|TRBV19|TRBJ1-2|NA
TGTGCCAGTAGTGTAGAGAATGAGGGCTATGGCTACACCTTC
CASSVENEGYGYTF
>few|TRBV29-1|TRBJ1-2|NA
TGCAGCGTTGGAGGAGGGGAAGGCTACACCTTC
CSVGGGEGYTF
>NA|TRBV5-1|TRBJ1-4|NA
TGCGCCAGCACCCCAGGCTCGGCAACTAATGAAAAACTGTTTTTT
CASTPGSATNEKLFF
>NA|TRBV5-1|TRBJ2-1|TRBD2
TGCGCCAGCAGTCTGTCGGCGGGGGACAATGAGCAGTTCTTC
CASSLSAGDNEQFF
>NA|TRBV19|TRBJ1-1|NA
TGTGCCAGTAGTCACCAGGGGACTGAAGCTTTCTTT
CASSHQGTEAFF
>NA|TRBV7-9|TRBJ1-4|NA
TGTGCCAGCAGCTTAGATGCATACAGGAATGAAAAACTGTTTTTT
CASSLDAYRNEKLFF
>few|TRBV10-1|TRBJ2-3|TRBD2
TGCGCCAGCAGTGAGTCTAATCGGGGGGAAGATACGCAGTATTTT
CASSESNRGEDTQYF
>once|TRBV6-4|TRBJ1-1|NA
TGTGCCAGCAAAGACGACAGTTTGGGCACTGAAGCTTTCTTT
CASKDDSLGTEAFF
>NA|TRBV7-2|TRBJ2-5|TRBD1
TGTGCCAGCAGCTGGGGACAGGGGAGAACCCAGTACTTC
CASSWGQGRTQYF
>NA|TRBV7-2|TRBJ1-1|TRBD1
TGTGCCAGCAGCAAACGACAGGGGAACACTGAAGCTTTCTTT
CASSKRQGNTEAFF
>NA|TRBV5-6|TRBJ2-7|NA
TGTGCCAGCAGCCTGACAGGTGCCGAGCAGTACTTC
CASSLTGAEQYF
>NA|TRBV7-2|TRBJ2-5|TRBD2
TGTGCCAGCAGCTTCGGACTAGCGGGGCAGAAAGAGACCCAGTACTTC
CASSFGLAGQKETQYF
>NA|TRBV11-2|TRBJ2-1|TRBD2
TGTGCCAGCAGCTTAGGATGGGTTGAGCGGGAGGGAAACGAGCAGTTCTTC
CASSLGWVEREGNEQFF
>NA|TRBV7-8|TRBJ2-7|TRBD2
TGTGCCAGCAGCTCAGGGACTAGCGGACCCCTCGGGCAGTACTTC
CASSSGTSGPLGQYF
>NA|TRBV5-1|TRBJ2-5|TRBD2
TGCGCCAGCAGCTTGGGCGGGGGGCGAGAGACCCAGTACTTC
CASSLGGGRETQYF
>NA|TRBV15|TRBJ2-7|TRBD2
TGTGCCACCAGCAGAGATGGGCTAGCGGGGGGTTCCTCCTACGAGCAGTACTTC
CATSRDGLAGGSSYEQYF
>NA|TRBV19|TRBJ1-1|NA
TGTGCCAGTAGTATCGGTTCTGTAGAAGCTTTCTTT
CASSIGSVEAFF
>NA|TRBV10-3|TRBJ2-3|TRBD1
TGTTTCCCGGGACAGGGATCCACAGATACGCAGTATTTT
CFPGQGSTDTQYF
>NA|TRBV12-5|TRBJ2-7|NA
TGTGCTAGTGGTGGGACTTCCTCCTACGAGCAGTACTTC
CASGGTSSYEQYF
>NA|TRBV27|TRBJ2-5|NA
TGTGCCAGCAGTTTACACGAGACTCAAGAGACCCAGTACTTC
CASSLHETQETQYF
>once|TRBV6-5|TRBJ2-1|NA
TGTGCCAGCAGGGACTATCGGGGTGAGCAGTTCTTC
CASRDYRGEQFF
>NA|TRBV5-8|TRBJ2-1|NA
TGTGCCAGCAGCCCCAGGGGAGGGGATGAGCAGTTCTTC
CASSPRGGDEQFF
>NA|TRBV7-3|TRBJ2-7|TRBD1
TGTGCCAGCAGCTTAGGGACAGGGAGTAGGTACGAGCAGTACTTC
CASSLGTGSRYEQYF
>NA|TRBV5-6|TRBJ2-1|TRBD2
TGTGCCAGCAGCTTGTCCAGCGGGGGGCATGAGCAGTTCTTC
CASSLSSGGHEQFF
>NA|TRBV7-6|TRBJ2-1|NA
TGTGCCAGCAGCCTCCCCACAAGGGGAATCAACAATGAGCAGTTCTTC
CASSLPTRGINNEQFF
>NA|TRBV23-1|TRBJ1-4|NA
TGCGCCAGCAGTCAATCGTGGCCTCACAGGGAAGTCGGCCCGGCTAATGAAAAACTGTTTTTT
CASSQSWPHREVGPANEKLFF
>NA|TRBV28|TRBJ1-5|NA
TGTGCCAGCAGTTTTGGAGGGATGGGACAGCCCCAGCATTTT
CASSFGGMGQPQHF
>NA|TRBV4-2|TRBJ1-1|NA
TGTGCCAGCAGCCAAGAGTGGGCCCTGAACACTGAAGCTTTCTTT
CASSQEWALNTEAFF
>NA|TRBV20-1|TRBJ1-2|NA
TGCAGTGCCCACTCACTCTATGGCTACACCTTC
CSAHSLYGYTF
>NA|TRBV29-1|TRBJ1-3|NA
TGCAGCGGTGTACAGGCCTCTGGAAACACCATATATTTT
CSGVQASGNTIYF
>NA|TRBV28|TRBJ1-2|NA
TGTGCCACTACTAACTATGGCTACACCTTC
CATTNYGYTF
>NA|TRBV29-1|TRBJ2-7|TRBD2
TGCAGCGTTGTTGCCCGGGGCGGGAGCTACGAGCAGTACTTC
CSVVARGGSYEQYF
>NA|TRBV6-5|TRBJ1-1|TRBD1
TGTGCCATCCAGGGGGCGGAGAACACTGAAGCTTTCTTT
CAIQGAENTEAFF
>NA|TRBV9|TRBJ2-1|NA
TGTGCCAGCAGCGTAGGCGGGGTCCTGGGTAACAATGAGCAGTTCTTC
CASSVGGVLGNNEQFF
>few|TRBV5-6|TRBJ2-2|TRBD1
TGTGCCAGCAGCAACTTAGGACAGGGCAGGGAGCTGTTTTTT
CASSNLGQGRELFF
>once|TRBV5-1|TRBJ2-2|TRBD2
TGCGCCAGCAGCTTCCGACTAGCGGGGACAAAGAACACCGGGGAGCTGTTTTTT
CASSFRLAGTKNTGELFF
>NA|TRBV9|TRBJ1-3|NA
TGTGCCAGCAGCGCGACAGTTGGTGGAAACACCATATATTTT
CASSATVGGNTIYF
>NA|TRBV5-6|TRBJ1-1|TRBD1
TGTGCCAGCAGCTTAACAGGGGAGATGCACACTGAAGCTTTCTTT
CASSLTGEMHTEAFF
>NA|TRBV6-1|TRBJ2-2|NA
TGTGCCAGCAGTCCGCGGGGTCTTGGGACCGGGGAGCTGTTTTTT
CASSPRGLGTGELFF
>NA|TRBV18|TRBJ2-7|NA
TGTGCCAGCTCACCCTTTTCCCCCTACGAGCAGTACTTC
CASSPFSPYEQYF
>NA|TRBV19|TRBJ2-1|TRBD1
TGTGCCAGTAACAGGGGGGTCTACAATGAGCAGTTCTTC
CASNRGVYNEQFF
>once|TRBV2|TRBJ1-3|NA
TGTGCCAGCAGTGAAGGGCACTCTGGAAACACCATATATTTT
CASSEGHSGNTIYF
>once|TRBV7-9|TRBJ2-7|NA
TGTGCCAGCAGCTTACGGAGTTCCGGCGAGCAGTACTTC
CASSLRSSGEQYF
>NA|TRBV6-1|TRBJ1-1|NA
TGTGCCAGCAGTGAAAGGGGCAGGGACACTGAAGCTTTCTTT
CASSERGRDTEAFF
>NA|TRBV28|TRBJ2-7|TRBD2
TGTGCCAGCAACGCTAACGGGGGGAGCTCCTACGAGCAGTACTTC
CASNANGGSSYEQYF
>NA|TRBV29-1|TRBJ2-5|NA
TGCAGCGTTAACCAGGCCGAGACCCAGTACTTC
CSVNQAETQYF
>NA|TRBV10-2|TRBJ2-7|TRBD1
TGCGCCAGCAGTGCACAGGGGGGTCGCTACGAGCAGTACTTC
CASSAQGGRYEQYF
>few|TRBV2|TRBJ2-5|TRBD2
TGTGCCAGCAGTGTGGCGGGAGTAGGGGAGACCCAGTACTTC
CASSVAGVGETQYF
>NA|TRBV19|TRBJ2-1|TRBD1
TGTGCCAGTAGTATCGCAGGGGGTCTCTACAATGAGCAGTTCTTC
CASSIAGGLYNEQFF
>NA|TRBV29-1|TRBJ2-7|TRBD2
TGCAGCGTTGAAAAACTCCCGACTAGCGGCCGTTCCTACGAGCAGTACTTC
CSVEKLPTSGRSYEQYF
>NA|TRBV28|TRBJ2-1|NA
TGTGCCAGCAGTTTAATGTACGGGACAAGCATGAATGAGCAGTTCTTC
CASSLMYGTSMNEQFF
>once|TRBV5-6|TRBJ1-5|NA
TGTGCCAGCAGCAGACGGGGTGGCCGTAGCAATCAGCCCCAGCATTTT
CASSRRGGRSNQPQHF
>NA|TRBV11-1|TRBJ2-5|NA
TGTGCCAGCAGCCCCGTCCAAGAGACCCAGTACTTC
CASSPVQETQYF
>NA|TRBV19|TRBJ2-2|TRBD2
TGTGCCAGTAGGGGGACTAGCGTAACCGGGGAGCTGTTTTTT
CASRGTSVTGELFF
>once|TRBV7-8|TRBJ2-5|TRBD2
TGTGCCAGCAGCTCCGGGGGGGAGACCCAGTACTTC
CASSSGGETQYF
>few|TRBV5-4|TRBJ2-3|NA
TGTGCCAGCAGCTTACGGACTCAAGGGACAGATACGCAGTATTTT
CASSLRTQGTDTQYF
>NA|TRBV10-3|TRBJ2-1|TRBD2
TGTGCCATCAGATCCGGGACTAGCGGATACAATGAGCAGTTCTTC
CAIRSGTSGYNEQFF
>few|TRBV19|TRBJ2-7|TRBD1
TGTGCCAGTAGCACGGACAGGGCGGACGAGCAGTACTTC
CASSTDRADEQYF
>NA|TRBV25-1|TRBJ1-2|TRBD1
TGTGCCAGCAGTGAATATGACAGGGGCGGCTACACCTTC
CASSEYDRGGYTF
>NA|TRBV4-2|TRBJ1-4|NA
TGTGCCAGCAGCCAAGTGGGGAGGACTGGCGATGAAAAACTGTTTTTT
CASSQVGRTGDEKLFF